This T cell receptor beta chain was observed in a study of T cell responses to AZD1222 COVID-19 vaccine. Study results and limitations: Most donors were white British, females outnumbered males, and clonal diversity was possibly underestimated. Spike-specific TCRs gained breadth and depth after people received two AZD1222 doses. In the spike-specific TCR repertoire, nearly half reportedly target unmutated variant regions.

Produced via immunoSEQ multiplex PCR; TCRdb's table is partial and in-frame only. Of approximately 120,000 clones in the sample, approximately 90% are singletons; the top ten hold roughly a tenth. Concerning this clone: Its matching antigen is unknown.

The CDR3 extends over 14 amino acids. From germline, CDR1 is ENHRY and CDR2 SYGVKD. Trimming stripped 6 bases from V and 3 bases from J, with 12 bases between. The receptor's source is an adult who received the AZD1222 COVID-19 vaccine. Here the sequenced sample was peripheral blood, taken 28 days after the second AZD1222 dose. The chain uses TRBV10-3 and TRBJ1-5, with TRBD1 as a possible D gene (5 bases). In nucleotides, the CDR3 is TGTGCCATCAGAGCCGGGACCTCCAATCAGCCCCAGCATTTT. Protein sequence: CAIRAGTSNQPQHF.